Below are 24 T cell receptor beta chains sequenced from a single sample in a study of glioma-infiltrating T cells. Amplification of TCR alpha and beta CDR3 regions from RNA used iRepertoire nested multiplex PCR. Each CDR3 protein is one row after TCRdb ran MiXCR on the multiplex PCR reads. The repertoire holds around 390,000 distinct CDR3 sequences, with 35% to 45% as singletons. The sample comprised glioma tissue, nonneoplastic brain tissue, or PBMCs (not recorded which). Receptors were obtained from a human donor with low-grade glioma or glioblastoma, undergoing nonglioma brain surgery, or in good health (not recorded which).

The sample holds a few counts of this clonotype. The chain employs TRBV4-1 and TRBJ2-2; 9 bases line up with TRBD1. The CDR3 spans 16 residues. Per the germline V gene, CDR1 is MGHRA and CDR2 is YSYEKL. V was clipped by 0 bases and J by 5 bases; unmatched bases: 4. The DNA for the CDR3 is TGCGCCAGCAGCCAAGATTTGGACAGGGGAACCGGGGAGCTGTTTTTT. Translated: CASSQDLDRGTGELFF.

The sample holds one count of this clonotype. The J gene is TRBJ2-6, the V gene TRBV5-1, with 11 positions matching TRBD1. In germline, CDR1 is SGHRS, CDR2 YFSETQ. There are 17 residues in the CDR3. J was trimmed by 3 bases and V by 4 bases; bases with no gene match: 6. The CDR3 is CASSTGQGAGGANVLTF. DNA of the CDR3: TGCGCCAGCAGCACCGGACAGGGGGCTGGTGGGGCCAACGTCCTGACTTTC. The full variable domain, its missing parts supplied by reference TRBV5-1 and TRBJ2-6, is KAGVTQTPRYLIKTRGQQVTLSCSPISGHRSVSWYQQTPGQGLQFLFEYFSETQRNKGNFPGRFSGRQFSNSRSEMNVSTLELGDSALYLCASSTGQGAGGANVLTFGAGSRLTVL.

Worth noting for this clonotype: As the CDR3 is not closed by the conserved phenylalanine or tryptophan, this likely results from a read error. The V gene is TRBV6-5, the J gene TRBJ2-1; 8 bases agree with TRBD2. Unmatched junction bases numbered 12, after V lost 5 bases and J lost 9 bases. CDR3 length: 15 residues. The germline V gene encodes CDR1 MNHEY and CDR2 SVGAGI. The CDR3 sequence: CASSPRLAQRIEQFL. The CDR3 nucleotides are TGTGCCAGCAGTCCGAGACTAGCGCAGAGGATTGAGCAGTTCCTC.

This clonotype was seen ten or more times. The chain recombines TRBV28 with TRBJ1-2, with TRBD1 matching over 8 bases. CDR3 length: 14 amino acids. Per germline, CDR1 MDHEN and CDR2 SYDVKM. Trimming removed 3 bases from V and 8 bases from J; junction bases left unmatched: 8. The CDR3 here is CASSLIQGVQGYTF. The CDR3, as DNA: TGTGCCAGCAGTTTGATACAGGGGGTGCAGGGCTACACCTTC.

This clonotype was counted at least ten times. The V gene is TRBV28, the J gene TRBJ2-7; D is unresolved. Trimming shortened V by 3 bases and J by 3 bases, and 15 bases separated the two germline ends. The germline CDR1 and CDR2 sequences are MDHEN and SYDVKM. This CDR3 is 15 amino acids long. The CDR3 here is CASSFGQEQDYEQYF. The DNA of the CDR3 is TGTGCCAGCAGTTTCGGCCAGGAGCAAGACTACGAGCAGTACTTC.

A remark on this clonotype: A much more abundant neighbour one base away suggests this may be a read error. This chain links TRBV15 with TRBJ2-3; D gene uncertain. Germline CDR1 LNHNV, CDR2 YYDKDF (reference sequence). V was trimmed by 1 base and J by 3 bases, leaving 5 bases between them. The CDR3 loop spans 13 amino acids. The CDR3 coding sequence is TGTGCCACCAGCAGAGCGTTAACAGATACGCAGTATTTT. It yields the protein CATSRALTDTQYF.

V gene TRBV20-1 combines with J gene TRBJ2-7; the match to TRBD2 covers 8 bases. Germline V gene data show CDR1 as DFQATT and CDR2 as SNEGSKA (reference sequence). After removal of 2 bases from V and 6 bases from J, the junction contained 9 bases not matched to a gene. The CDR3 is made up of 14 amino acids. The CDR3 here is CSARWALAAAEQYF. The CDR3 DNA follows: TGCAGTGCTAGATGGGCACTAGCGGCTGCCGAGCAGTACTTC.

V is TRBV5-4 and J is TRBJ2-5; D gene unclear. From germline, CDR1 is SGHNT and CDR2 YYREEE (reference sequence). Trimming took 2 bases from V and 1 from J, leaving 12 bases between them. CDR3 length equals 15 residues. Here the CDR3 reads CASSLEQMAQETQYF. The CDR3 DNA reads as TGTGCCAGCAGCTTAGAACAGATGGCCCAAGAGACCCAGTACTTC.

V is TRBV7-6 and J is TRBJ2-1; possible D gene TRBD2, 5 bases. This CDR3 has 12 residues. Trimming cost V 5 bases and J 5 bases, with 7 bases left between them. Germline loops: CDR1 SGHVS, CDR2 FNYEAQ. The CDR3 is CASSRGHNEQFF. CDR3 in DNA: TGTGCCAGCAGCCGCGGGCACAATGAGCAGTTCTTC.

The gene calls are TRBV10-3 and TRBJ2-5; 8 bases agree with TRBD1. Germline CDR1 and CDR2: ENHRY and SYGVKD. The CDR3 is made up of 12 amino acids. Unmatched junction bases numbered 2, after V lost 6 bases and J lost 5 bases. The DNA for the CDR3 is TGTGCCATCAGGGACAGGGTTGAGACCCAGTACTTC. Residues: CAIRDRVETQYF.

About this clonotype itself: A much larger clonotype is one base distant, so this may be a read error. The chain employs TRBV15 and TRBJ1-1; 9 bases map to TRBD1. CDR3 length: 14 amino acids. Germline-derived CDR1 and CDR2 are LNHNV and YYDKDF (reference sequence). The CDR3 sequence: CATSETGGNTEASF. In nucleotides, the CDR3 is TGTGCCACCAGCGAGACAGGGGGGAACACTGAAGCTTCCTTT.

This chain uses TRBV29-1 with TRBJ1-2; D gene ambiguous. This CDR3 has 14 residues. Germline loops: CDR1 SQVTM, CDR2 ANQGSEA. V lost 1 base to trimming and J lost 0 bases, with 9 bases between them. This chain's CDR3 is CSVEGGDTNYGYTF. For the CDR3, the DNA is TGCAGCGTTGAAGGCGGAGATACTAACTATGGCTACACCTTC.

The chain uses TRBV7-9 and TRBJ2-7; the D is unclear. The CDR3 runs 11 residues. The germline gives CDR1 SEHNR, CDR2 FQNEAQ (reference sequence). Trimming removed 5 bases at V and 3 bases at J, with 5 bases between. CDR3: CASSTHYEQYF. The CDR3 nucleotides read TGTGCCAGCAGCACCCACTACGAGCAGTACTTC.

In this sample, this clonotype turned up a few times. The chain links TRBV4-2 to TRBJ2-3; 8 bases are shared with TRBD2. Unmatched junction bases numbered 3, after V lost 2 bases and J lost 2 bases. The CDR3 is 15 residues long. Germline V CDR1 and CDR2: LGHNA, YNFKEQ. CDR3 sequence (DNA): TGTGCCAGCAGCCAACCCGGGGGGGACACAGATACGCAGTATTTT. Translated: CASSQPGGDTDTQYF.

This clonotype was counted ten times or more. CDR3 residues: CASSPLHSGSYEQYF. Here the CDR3 DNA reads TGTGCCAGCAGTCCTCTTCACAGCGGGAGTTACGAGCAGTACTTC. The rearrangement links TRBV6-2 or TRBV6-3 to TRBJ2-7; 8 nucleotides match TRBD2. Germline trimming cut 5 bases from V and 4 bases from J; bases unmatched to any gene: 10. The CDR3 contains 15 residues. The germline gives CDR1 MNHEY, CDR2 SVGEGT.

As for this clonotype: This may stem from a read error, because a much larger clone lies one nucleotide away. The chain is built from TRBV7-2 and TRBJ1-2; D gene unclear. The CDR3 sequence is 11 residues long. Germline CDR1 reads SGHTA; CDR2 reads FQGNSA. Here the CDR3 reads CASSAHYCYTF. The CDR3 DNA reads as TGTGCCAGCAGCGCCCACTATTGCTACACCTTC.

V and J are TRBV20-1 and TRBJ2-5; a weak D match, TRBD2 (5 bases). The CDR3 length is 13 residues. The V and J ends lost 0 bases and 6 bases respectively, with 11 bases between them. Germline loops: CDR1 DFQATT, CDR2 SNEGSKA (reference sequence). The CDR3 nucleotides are TGCAGTGCTAGAGAGATAGCGACGCAGACCCAGTACTTC. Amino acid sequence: CSAREIATQTQYF.

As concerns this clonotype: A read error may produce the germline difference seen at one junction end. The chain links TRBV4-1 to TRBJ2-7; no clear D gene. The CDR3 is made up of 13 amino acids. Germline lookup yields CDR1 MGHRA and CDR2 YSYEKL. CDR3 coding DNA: TGCACCAGCAGCCAACGAGTTACCTACGAGCAGTACTTC. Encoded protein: CTSSQRVTYEQYF.

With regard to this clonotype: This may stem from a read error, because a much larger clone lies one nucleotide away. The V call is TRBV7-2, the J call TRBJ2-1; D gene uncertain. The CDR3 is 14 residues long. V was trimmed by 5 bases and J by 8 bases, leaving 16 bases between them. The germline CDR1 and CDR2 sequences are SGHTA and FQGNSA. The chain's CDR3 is CASSQVPSSYEQFF. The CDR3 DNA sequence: TGTGCCAGCAGCCAAGTTCCTAGTAGCTATGAGCAGTTCTTC.

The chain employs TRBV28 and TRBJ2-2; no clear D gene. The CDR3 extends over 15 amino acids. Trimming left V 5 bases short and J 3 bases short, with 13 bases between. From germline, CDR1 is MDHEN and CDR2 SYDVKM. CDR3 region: CASSQRIGYTGELFF. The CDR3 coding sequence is TGTGCCAGCAGTCAAAGAATAGGATACACCGGGGAGCTGTTTTTT.

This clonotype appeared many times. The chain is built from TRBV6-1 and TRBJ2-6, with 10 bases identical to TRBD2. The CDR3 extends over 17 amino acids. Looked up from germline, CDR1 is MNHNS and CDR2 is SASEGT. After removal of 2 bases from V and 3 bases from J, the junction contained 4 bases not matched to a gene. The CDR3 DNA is TGTGCCAGCAGTGAACTAGCGGGAGTAGGTGGGGCCAACGTCCTGACTTTC. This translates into CASSELAGVGGANVLTF.

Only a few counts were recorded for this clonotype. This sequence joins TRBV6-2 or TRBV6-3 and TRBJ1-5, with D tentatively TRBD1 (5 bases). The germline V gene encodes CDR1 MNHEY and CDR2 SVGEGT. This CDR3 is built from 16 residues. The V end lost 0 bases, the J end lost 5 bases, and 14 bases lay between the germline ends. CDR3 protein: CASSYSAGLGDQPQHF. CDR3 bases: TGTGCCAGCAGTTACTCTGCGGGGTTGGGGGATCAGCCCCAGCATTTT.

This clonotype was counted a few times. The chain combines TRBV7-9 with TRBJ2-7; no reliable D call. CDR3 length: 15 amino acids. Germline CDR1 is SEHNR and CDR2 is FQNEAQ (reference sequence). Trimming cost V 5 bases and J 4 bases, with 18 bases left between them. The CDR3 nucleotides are TGTGCCAGCAGCCCTCTATCGACACCTTTTTACGAGCAGTACTTC. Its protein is CASSPLSTPFYEQYF. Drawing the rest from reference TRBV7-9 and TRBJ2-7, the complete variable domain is DTGVSQNPRHKITKRGQNVTFRCDPISEHNRLYWYRQTLGQGPEFLTYFQNEAQLEKSRLLSDRFSAERPKGSFSTLEIQRTEQGDSAMYLCASSPLSTPFYEQYFGPGTRLTVT.

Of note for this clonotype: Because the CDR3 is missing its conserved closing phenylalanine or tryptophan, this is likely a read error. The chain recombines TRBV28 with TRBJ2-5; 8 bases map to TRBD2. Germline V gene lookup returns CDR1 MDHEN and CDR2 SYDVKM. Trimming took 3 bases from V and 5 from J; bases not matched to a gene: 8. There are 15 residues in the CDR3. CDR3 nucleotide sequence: TGTGCCAGCAGTTTCGTAGGACTAGCTGGTGAGACCCAGTACTTG. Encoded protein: CASSFVGLAGETQYL.